Listed here are 27 T cell receptor beta chains from one sample, sequenced in a study of cytomegalovirus exposure and HLA in healthy donors. The PCR contained 60 Vbeta and 13 Jbeta primers. TCRdb keeps only in-frame clones here, not all; method: immunoSEQ multiplex PCR. The sample holds fewer than 200,000 clones; about four fifths are singletons and the top ten take roughly 2.7%. The sequencing sample was made of PBMCs. These receptors all come from a female donor in good health and CMV-seronegative.

The rearrangement links TRBV16 to TRBJ2-7; D gene unclear. The germline gives CDR1 KGHSY, CDR2 FQNENV. CDR3 length: 13 residues. V was pared by 1 base and J by 3 bases, with 7 bases between. The CDR3 is CASSQFTGYEQYF. As DNA, the CDR3 is TGTGCCAGCAGCCAATTTACGGGCTACGAGCAGTACTTC.

This clone was counted a single time. The V gene is TRBV4-3, the J gene TRBJ1-3; no clear D gene. V dropped 0 bases and J dropped 0 bases, with 18 bases sitting between them. The CDR3 runs to 19 residues. The germline gives CDR1 LGHNA, CDR2 YSLEER. CDR3 amino acids: CASSQDSVHGASSGNTIYF. CDR3 sequence (DNA): TGCGCCAGCAGCCAAGATTCAGTTCACGGAGCCTCCTCTGGAAACACCATATATTTT.

The gene calls are TRBV28 and TRBJ2-7, with 12 positions matching TRBD2. The CDR3 is made up of 16 amino acids. Unmatched junction bases numbered 13, after V lost 10 bases and J lost 3 bases. The germline CDR1 and CDR2 sequences are MDHEN and SYDVKM. CDR3 bases: TGTGCCACCCGGACTAGCGGGACCAACTATTTCTACGAGCAGTACTTC. This encodes CATRTSGTNYFYEQYF.

The chain is built from TRBV18 and TRBJ1-5, with 7 bases that match TRBD1. Germline V lookup: CDR1 KGHSH, CDR2 LQKENI. This CDR3 has 16 residues. Trimming at V came to 1 base and at J to 0 bases, leaving 3 bases not matched to a gene. The CDR3 coding sequence is TGTGCCAGCTCACCACAGACAGGGTTTAGCAATCAGCCCCAGCATTTT. This translates into CASSPQTGFSNQPQHF.

This clone appeared a few times. This chain connects TRBV7-9 to TRBJ2-2, with a weak D call TRBD2 (5 bases). Trimming cost V 4 bases and J 9 bases, with 15 bases left between them. The CDR3 contains 14 residues. Germline CDR1 SEHNR, CDR2 FQNEAQ (reference sequence). The CDR3 here is CASSWTGRARELFF. The DNA for the CDR3 is TGTGCCAGCAGCTGGACTGGACGTGCCCGGGAGCTGTTTTTT.

This sequence joins TRBV7-9 and TRBJ1-1; 9 bases are shared with TRBD1. CDR1 and CDR2 (germline): SEHNR, FQNEAQ (reference sequence). The CDR3 consists of 15 residues. The trim removed 6 bases at V and 5 bases at J, leaving 10 bases unmatched. The CDR3 region has the DNA TGTGCCAGCAGAGCCCGACAGGGGGTGGGGACTGAAGCTTTCTTT. It is translated as CASRARQGVGTEAFF.

The chain couples TRBV6-5 to TRBJ1-2; D uncertain. CDR1 is MNHEY and CDR2 is SVGAGI in the germline V gene. The CDR3 is made up of 15 amino acids. V lost 4 bases and J lost 2, with 14 bases in between. The CDR3 coding sequence is TGTGCCAGCAGTTCGGGAGGAAGGACGAACTATGGCTACACCTTC. Translated: CASSSGGRTNYGYTF.

The chain employs TRBV18 and TRBJ1-1, with D hard to call. V gave up 1 base and J gave up 3 bases, with 12 bases separating them. From germline, CDR1 is KGHSH and CDR2 LQKENI. The CDR3 covers 15 residues. The CDR3: CASSPRTGRDTEAFF. The CDR3 region has the DNA TGTGCCAGCTCACCACGTACGGGTCGGGACACTGAAGCTTTCTTT.

This clone was seen a single time. The genes are TRBV6-5 and TRBJ2-1; 9 bases map to TRBD2. CDR1 and CDR2 from the germline V gene are MNHEY and SVGAGI. V gave up 0 bases and J gave up 9 bases; unmatched junction bases: 6. The CDR3 length is 15 residues. The CDR3 DNA is TGTGCCAGCAGTTACTCGGGGACTAGCAACAGTGAGCAGTTCTTC. Translation gives CASSYSGTSNSEQFF.

This clone was detected only once. This chain joins TRBV10-3 and TRBJ2-7; 8 bases are shared with TRBD1. After removal of 7 bases from V and 2 bases from J, the junction contained 10 bases not matched to a gene. Germline lookup yields CDR1 ENHRY and CDR2 SYGVKD. The CDR3 length is 15 residues. The CDR3 nucleotides are TGTGCCATCACTCCTACGACAGGGGTTACCTACGAGCAGTACTTC. The encoded protein is CAITPTTGVTYEQYF.

The V gene is TRBV19, the J gene TRBJ2-1; 13 bases are shared with TRBD2. The V gene's germline CDR1 is LNHDA and CDR2 SQIVND (reference sequence). With 2 bases clipped from V and 9 bases from J, the junction kept 4 bases outside the gene matches. The length of the CDR3 is 15 residues. The CDR3 spells CASSITLAGGREQFF. The CDR3 DNA follows: TGTGCCAGTAGTATAACACTAGCGGGAGGGCGTGAGCAGTTCTTC.

A single count supports this clone. The junction and the germline gene differ at one end; a read error may be behind it. The rearrangement joins TRBV7-9 to TRBJ1-1; 7 bases line up with TRBD1. Germline CDR1 SEHNR, CDR2 FQNEAQ (reference sequence). This CDR3 has 14 amino acids. The CDR3 reads CSSSLEGANTEAFF. For the CDR3, the DNA is TGTTCCAGCAGCTTAGAGGGGGCTAACACTGAAGCTTTCTTT.

The J gene is TRBJ2-3, the V gene TRBV6-5; D uncertain. The germline CDR1 and CDR2 sequences are MNHEY and SVGAGI. The length of the CDR3 is 16 residues. V lost 2 bases, J lost 1 base, and 13 bases lay in between. The CDR3 nucleotides are TGTGCCAGCAGTTACCTCGCGCCCTCGGGCACAGATACGCAGTATTTT. It specifies CASSYLAPSGTDTQYF.

The chain links TRBV2 to TRBJ1-4; perhaps TRBD1 as D (6 bases). The germline V gene has CDR1 SNHLY and CDR2 FYNNEI. Between the trimmed V and J ends, which lost 5 bases and 11 bases, there was a span of 18 bases. The CDR3 contains 14 residues. The chain's CDR3 is CASSQVQGRKKLFF. The CDR3 DNA reads as TGTGCCAGCAGTCAAGTCCAGGGGAGAAAGAAACTGTTTTTT.

The V and J genes are TRBV10-2 and TRBJ1-3; 7 bases align to TRBD1. CDR1 and CDR2 from the germline V gene are WSHSY and SAAADI. The CDR3 extends over 16 amino acids. J lost 3 bases, V lost 6 bases, and 11 bases had no gene match. Written as DNA, the CDR3 is TGCGCCAGCAGGCCCTCCCTTGACAGGGATGGAAACACCATATATTTT. Protein sequence: CASRPSLDRDGNTIYF.

The V call is TRBV4-2, the J call TRBJ1-2; no firm D call. V was cut by 5 bases and J by 7 bases, with 11 bases left in between. The CDR3 consists of 12 residues. From germline, CDR1 is LGHNA and CDR2 YNFKEQ. The DNA for the CDR3 is TGTGCCAGCAGCTCAAACCTCGGTGGCTACACCTTC. This translates into CASSSNLGGYTF.

The chain joins TRBV9 to TRBJ2-3; D remains ambiguous. The germline CDR1 and CDR2 sequences are SGDLS and YYNGEE. CDR3 length equals 12 residues. The V and J ends lost 4 bases and 10 bases respectively, with 13 bases between them. CDR3 DNA: TGTGCCAGCAGCCCCAGGCCTTTCGCGCAGTATTTT. It yields the protein CASSPRPFAQYF. Complete variable domain (other parts from reference TRBV9 and TRBJ2-3): DSGVTQTPKHLITATGQRVTLRCSPRSGDLSVYWYQQSLDQGLQFLIQYYNGEERAKGNILERFSAQQFPDLHSELNLSSLELGDSALYFCASSPRPFAQYFGPGTRLTVL.

The chain couples TRBV19 to TRBJ1-6; D not certain. Germline V gene sequence: CDR1 LNHDA, CDR2 SQIVND (reference sequence). V lost 5 bases and J 11 bases, leaving 16 bases between the germline ends. CDR3 length: 14 residues. The CDR3 loop reads CASSFANGRAPLHF. In DNA form, the CDR3 reads TGTGCCAGTAGTTTCGCCAATGGGCGGGCACCCCTCCACTTT. Combining the CDR3 with reference TRBV19 and TRBJ1-6 gives the whole variable domain DGGITQSPKYLFRKEGQNVTLSCEQNLNHDAMYWYRQDPGQGLRLIYYSQIVNDFQKGDIAEGYSVSREKKESFPLTVTSAQKNPTAFYLCASSFANGRAPLHFGNGTRLTVT.

The chain carries TRBV5-5 and TRBJ2-5; 11 bases are shared with TRBD2. Germline V CDR1 and CDR2: SGHKS, YYEKEE (reference sequence). Germline trimming cut 4 bases from V and 4 bases from J; bases unmatched to any gene: 3. This CDR3 is built from 14 residues. CDR3 in amino acids: CASSPGLAGETQYF. As DNA, the CDR3 is TGTGCCAGCAGCCCCGGACTAGCGGGAGAGACCCAGTACTTC. The whole variable domain, remainder taken from reference TRBV5-5 and TRBJ2-5, is DAGVTQSPTHLIKTRGQQVTLRCSPISGHKSVSWYQQVLGQGPQFIFQYYEKEERGRGNFPDRFSARQFPNYSSELNVNALLLGDSALYLCASSPGLAGETQYFGPGTRLLVL.

This chain joins TRBV2 and TRBJ1-2, with 10 positions matching TRBD1. The V gene end was trimmed by 7 bases and the J gene end by 4 bases; junction bases not matched to a gene: 6. Looked up from germline, CDR1 is SNHLY and CDR2 is FYNNEI. The CDR3 is 14 amino acids. Here the CDR3 DNA reads TGTGCCAGCACCATAAGGACAGGGGGCTATGGCTACACCTTC. Its translation: CASTIRTGGYGYTF.

The V and J genes are TRBV6-6 and TRBJ1-5; perhaps TRBD1 as D (6 bases). This CDR3 has 16 amino acids. The germline V gene has CDR1 MNHNY and CDR2 SVGAGI (reference sequence). Trimming left V 6 bases short and J 1 base short, with 16 bases between. CDR3 nucleotide sequence: TGTGCCAGCAGGAAGGGGGGGGATGCAAGCAATCAGCCCCAGCATTTT. Translating gives CASRKGGDASNQPQHF.

As DNA, the CDR3 is TGTGCCAGTAGGGCCGGGACAGCCTATGGCTACACCTTC. Translated: CASRAGTAYGYTF. V is TRBV19 and J is TRBJ1-2; TRBD1 matches at 7 bases. From germline, CDR1 is LNHDA and CDR2 SQIVND (reference sequence). There are 13 residues in the CDR3. Losses at the gene ends were 6 bases for V and 4 bases for J; bases not matched to a gene: 5.

This clone appeared a single time. V is TRBV14 and J is TRBJ1-1, with TRBD1 matching over 7 bases. There are 15 residues in the CDR3. V shed 4 bases, J shed 0 bases, and the junction held 5 bases outside the gene matches. Germline CDR1 and CDR2: SGHDN and FVKESK. The CDR3 DNA reads TGTGCCAGCAGCCTAGGGACAGCCATGAACACTGAAGCTTTCTTT. Its translation: CASSLGTAMNTEAFF.

Note on this clone: The sample holds other DNA sequences that translate to the same CDR3. This chain connects TRBV29-1 to TRBJ2-2; 10 bases are shared with TRBD2. The V and J ends lost 5 bases and 8 bases, in that order; junction bases with no gene match: 11. The CDR3 contains 15 residues. Germline V lookup: CDR1 SQVTM, CDR2 ANQGSEA. This chain's CDR3 is CSVKTSGGAAGELFF. CDR3 in DNA: TGCAGCGTTAAAACGAGCGGGGGGGCCGCGGGGGAGCTGTTTTTT.

The chain carries TRBV6-6 and TRBJ2-7, with TRBD2 matching 8 bases. Germline V gene data show CDR1 as MNHNY and CDR2 as SVGAGI (reference sequence). CDR3 length: 14 residues. V shed 0 bases, J shed 3 bases, and the junction held 1 base outside the gene matches. CDR3 loop: CASSYSSGIYEQYF. CDR3 DNA: TGTGCCAGCAGTTACTCTAGCGGGATCTACGAGCAGTACTTC.

CDR3 residues: CASSPPTDIAKNIQYF. As DNA, the CDR3 is TGTGCCAGCTCACCACCGACCGACATAGCCAAAAACATTCAGTACTTC. The chain links TRBV18 to TRBJ2-4; D gene uncertain. V was cut by 0 bases and J by 0 bases, with 9 bases left in between. The germline V gene has CDR1 KGHSH and CDR2 LQKENI. There are 16 residues in the CDR3.

This chain uses TRBV9 with TRBJ2-5, with TRBD2 identical over 11 bases. The CDR3 sequence is 18 residues long. CDR1 and CDR2 from the germline V gene are SGDLS and YYNGEE. The V gene end was trimmed by 0 bases and the J gene end by 2 bases; junction bases not matched to a gene: 9. Written as DNA, the CDR3 is TGTGCCAGCAGCGTAGGGTCTAGCGGGGGGCTAAAACAAGAGACCCAGTACTTC. Amino acids: CASSVGSSGGLKQETQYF. Based on the CDR3 plus reference TRBV9 and TRBJ2-5, the full variable domain is DSGVTQTPKHLITATGQRVTLRCSPRSGDLSVYWYQQSLDQGLQFLIQYYNGEERAKGNILERFSAQQFPDLHSELNLSSLELGDSALYFCASSVGSSGGLKQETQYFGPGTRLLVL.